Below, 29 T cell receptor beta chains from the same sample are listed, as sequenced in a study of lymphopenia after photon versus proton radiotherapy. Here immunoSEQ multiplex PCR was the method, and the copy in TCRdb shows in-frame clones only, minus some. Among 70,000 or so clones, 92% were seen once, and the ten largest hold approximately 2.1%. Sequences were derived from peripheral blood, sampled from a patient treated with photon-based radiotherapy. These receptors were taken from a woman between 40 and 50 years old with cholangiocarcinoma.

CDR3 amino acids: CASSLDTGGRTEAFF. The CDR3 coding sequence is TGCGCCAGCAGCTTGGATACAGGGGGCCGCACTGAAGCTTTCTTT. The rearrangement uses TRBV5-1 and TRBJ1-1, with TRBD1 matching 9 bases. The V segment lost 0 bases and the J segment 4 bases; nucleotides outside the gene matches: 4. Per the germline V gene, CDR1 is SGHRS and CDR2 is YFSETQ. CDR3 length: 15 amino acids.

The rearrangement links TRBV29-1 to TRBJ1-2, with D possibly being TRBD1 (6 bases). V lost 6 bases and J 6 bases, leaving 17 bases between the germline ends. The germline V gene encodes CDR1 SQVTM and CDR2 ANQGSEA. CDR3 length: 13 amino acids. The CDR3 here is CSVDTGKRDGYTF. As DNA, the CDR3 is TGCAGCGTAGATACAGGGAAGCGCGATGGCTACACCTTC.

The V and J genes are TRBV9 and TRBJ1-6; D is possibly TRBD1 (5 bases). The CDR3 loop spans 13 amino acids. The V gene lost 0 bases and the J gene lost 10 bases, with 8 bases spanning the gap. CDR1 and CDR2 from the germline V gene are SGDLS and YYNGEE. CDR3 in DNA: TGTGCCAGCAGCGTAGGGGGGAACTCACCCCTCCACTTT. Its protein is CASSVGGNSPLHF.

This chain links TRBV27 with TRBJ2-1; 9 bases agree with TRBD2. Looked up from germline, CDR1 is MNHEY and CDR2 is SMNVEV (reference sequence). Trimming took 5 bases from V and 2 from J; bases not matched to a gene: 7. The length of the CDR3 is 16 residues. As DNA, the CDR3 is TGTGCCAGCAGTCGGACTAGCGTCCACACCTACAATGAGCAGTTCTTC. This sequence encodes CASSRTSVHTYNEQFF.

The rearrangement links TRBV29-1 to TRBJ1-4; no reliable D call. V lost 3 bases, J lost 12 bases, and 14 bases lay in between. Germline V gene data show CDR1 as SQVTM and CDR2 as ANQGSEA. The CDR3 has 12 amino acids. CDR3 residues: CSVEVVRGELFF. DNA for the CDR3: TGCAGCGTTGAGGTGGTACGGGGAGAACTGTTTTTT.

The V and J genes are TRBV5-1 and TRBJ1-6; TRBD1 matches 7 bases. CDR1 SGHRS and CDR2 YFSETQ come from the germline V gene. V lost 1 base, J lost 7 bases, and 5 bases stayed unmatched. The CDR3 is made up of 15 amino acids. CDR3 DNA sequence: TGCGCCAGCAGCTTGAATCGGGACAGCAATTCACCCCTCCACTTT. This gives the protein CASSLNRDSNSPLHF.

The gene calls are TRBV9 and TRBJ2-7; tentative D call: TRBD1 (5 bases). The CDR3 spans 13 residues. Germline V gene data show CDR1 as SGDLS and CDR2 as YYNGEE. V was trimmed by 0 bases and J by 2 bases, leaving 6 bases between them. The CDR3 region has the DNA TGTGCCAGCAGCGTAGGACAGACCTACGAGCAGTACTTC. Translated, it gives CASSVGQTYEQYF.

CDR3 in DNA: TGTGCCAGCAGGCCCGTGGGGGGATGGGAGGGAGAGACCCAGTACTTC. It encodes CASRPVGGWEGETQYF. This sequence joins TRBV27 and TRBJ2-5; 7 positions match TRBD2. The CDR3 spans 16 residues. Germline values: CDR1 MNHEY, CDR2 SMNVEV (reference sequence). V gave up 6 bases and J gave up 4 bases; unmatched junction bases: 14.

J is TRBJ2-7 and V is TRBV5-1; D unresolved. In germline, CDR1 is SGHRS, CDR2 YFSETQ. Trimming shortened V by 0 bases and J by 3 bases, and 1 base separated the two germline ends. The length of the CDR3 is 11 residues. Written as DNA, the CDR3 is TGCGCCAGCAGCTTGGACTACGAGCAGTACTTC. Translating it yields CASSLDYEQYF.

The chain has TRBV5-5 and TRBJ2-7, with D perhaps TRBD2 (6 bases). V was shortened by 1 base and J by 5 bases, with 7 bases between the two germline ends. The CDR3 sequence is 12 residues long. Germline values: CDR1 SGHKS, CDR2 YYEKEE (reference sequence). CDR3 DNA: TGTGCCAGCAGCTTGTGGGGGGACGAGCAGTACTTC. This gives the protein CASSLWGDEQYF.

The chain joins TRBV28 to TRBJ2-2; D is perhaps TRBD1 (6 bases). The V end lost 7 bases, the J end lost 4 bases, and 13 bases lay between the germline ends. This CDR3 spans 14 amino acids. The germline CDR1 and CDR2 sequences are MDHEN and SYDVKM. The CDR3, as DNA: TGTGCCAGCAAACAGACAGGACTCACCGGGGAGCTGTTTTTT. Translation gives CASKQTGLTGELFF.

The chain has TRBV2 and TRBJ2-7; tentatively, D is TRBD1 (5 bases). V was trimmed by 6 bases and J by 2 bases, leaving 17 bases between them. Germline V gene data show CDR1 as SNHLY and CDR2 as FYNNEI. This CDR3 contains 15 residues. The CDR3 loop reads CASRAQVLPTYEQYF. CDR3 nucleotides: TGTGCCAGCAGGGCACAGGTCCTACCCACCTACGAGCAGTACTTC.

The chain recombines TRBV5-6 with TRBJ2-1, with 12 bases identical to TRBD1. V shed 4 bases, J shed 9 bases, and the junction held 8 bases outside the gene matches. The CDR3 is made up of 15 amino acids. Germline V lookup: CDR1 SGHDT, CDR2 YYEEEE. The chain's CDR3 is CASSGDRGRRAEQFF. CDR3 nucleotide sequence: TGTGCCAGCAGCGGGGACAGGGGGCGTCGAGCTGAGCAGTTCTTC.

This sequence joins TRBV19 and TRBJ2-5; 9 bases align to TRBD1. This CDR3 has 16 amino acids. The junction had 8 bases not matched to a gene; V was cut back by 3 bases and J by 3 bases. Germline-derived CDR1 and CDR2 are LNHDA and SQIVND (reference sequence). CDR3 sequence reads: CASSIGQGKGEETQYF. DNA of the CDR3: TGTGCCAGTAGTATTGGACAGGGGAAGGGTGAAGAGACCCAGTACTTC.

V gene TRBV6-6 combines with J gene TRBJ2-1, with D possibly TRBD2 on 6 matching bases. The length of the CDR3 is 13 residues. V was clipped by 5 bases and J by 6 bases, with 11 bases between them. Germline V gene data show CDR1 as MNHNY and CDR2 as SVGAGI (reference sequence). CDR3 nucleotide sequence: TGTGCCAGCAGTAGTAGCGGAATCAATGAGCAGTTCTTC. Its protein product is CASSSSGINEQFF.

This chain joins TRBV7-2 and TRBJ2-1; D may be TRBD1 (6 bases). The CDR3 contains 16 residues. Germline V gene data show CDR1 as SGHTA and CDR2 as FQGNSA. Trimming shortened V by 1 base and J by 4 bases, and 14 bases separated the two germline ends. CDR3 nucleotides: TGTGCCAGCAGCTTAGGTTTGGGACATACTTACAATGAGCAGTTCTTC. It specifies CASSLGLGHTYNEQFF. Complete variable domain (other parts from reference TRBV7-2 and TRBJ2-1): GAGVSQSPSNKVTEKGKDVELRCDPISGHTALYWYRQSLGQGLEFLIYFQGNSAPDKSGLPSDRFSAERTGGSVSTLTIQRTQQEDSAVYLCASSLGLGHTYNEQFFGPGTRLTVL.

The chain carries TRBV7-2 and TRBJ2-7; D is possibly TRBD2 (6 bases). CDR1 is SGHTA, CDR2 FQGNSA, per germline. The length of the CDR3 is 15 residues. Trimming removed 5 bases at V and 5 bases at J, with 19 bases between. The CDR3 sequence is CASSQSAGILDEQYF. CDR3 nucleotide sequence: TGTGCCAGCAGCCAAAGCGCGGGGATTCTGGACGAGCAGTACTTC.

The CDR3, as DNA: TGCGCCAGCAAATCAAGCGGGAGGACCACCACCGGGGAGCTGTTTTTT. Encoded protein: CASKSSGRTTTGELFF. V is TRBV10-2 and J is TRBJ2-2, with 9 nucleotides matching TRBD2. The J segment lost 4 bases and the V segment lost 7 bases, leaving 10 bases of the junction unmatched. CDR3 size: 16 residues. CDR1 and CDR2 from the germline V gene are WSHSY and SAAADI.

The V and J genes are TRBV9 and TRBJ2-3; 10 positions agree with TRBD2. Germline CDR1 reads SGDLS; CDR2 reads YYNGEE. The CDR3 sequence is 16 residues long. The V segment lost 0 bases and the J segment 1 base; nucleotides outside the gene matches: 2. The CDR3 sequence: CASSVGSGGGTDTQYF. Here the CDR3 DNA reads TGTGCCAGCAGCGTAGGGAGCGGGGGGGGCACAGATACGCAGTATTTT.

This chain uses TRBV14 with TRBJ2-1; maybe TRBD2 (5 bases). There are 15 residues in the CDR3. Per the germline V gene, CDR1 is SGHDN and CDR2 is FVKESK. V gave up 0 bases and J gave up 10 bases, with 16 bases separating them. CDR3 residues: CASSQDLRRFGEQFF. In DNA, the CDR3 is TGTGCCAGCAGCCAAGATCTCCGGAGGTTTGGGGAGCAGTTCTTC.

The chain links TRBV7-2 to TRBJ1-5; unclear D gene. V lost 3 bases, J lost 5 bases, and 5 bases lay in between. The CDR3 is made up of 12 amino acids. In germline, CDR1 is SGHTA, CDR2 FQGNSA. The CDR3 sequence: CASSFGDQPQHF. CDR3 sequence (DNA): TGTGCCAGCAGCTTCGGGGATCAGCCCCAGCATTTT.

This clone came up once. The chain recombines TRBV9 with TRBJ1-6; TRBD1 is a possible D gene (6 bases). The germline V gene has CDR1 SGDLS and CDR2 YYNGEE. The CDR3 length is 14 residues. V was shortened by 0 bases and J by 8 bases, with 9 bases between the two germline ends. The CDR3 spells CASSVAGGHSPLHF. In nucleotides, the CDR3 is TGTGCCAGCAGCGTAGCCGGGGGGCATTCACCCCTCCACTTT.

The J gene is TRBJ1-2, the V gene TRBV2; 10 bases map to TRBD1. Germline V CDR1 and CDR2: SNHLY, FYNNEI. This CDR3 is built from 17 residues. V shed 11 bases, J shed 8 bases, and the junction held 23 bases outside the gene matches. The CDR3 here is CACVRQGALSEAVGYTF. In nucleotides, the CDR3 is TGTGCCTGCGTTAGACAGGGGGCTCTTAGCGAGGCTGTAGGCTACACCTTC.

The rearrangement links TRBV20-1 to TRBJ1-5, with D uncertain. The V and J ends lost 7 bases and 6 bases respectively, with 7 bases between them. This CDR3 spans 10 amino acids. The germline gives CDR1 DFQATT, CDR2 SNEGSKA (reference sequence). The CDR3 DNA is TGCAGTGTGAGTAGTCAGCCCCAGCATTTT. The encoded protein is CSVSSQPQHF.

CDR3 residues: CASRMQGLGSPLHF. The CDR3 region has the DNA TGTGCCAGCAGGATGCAGGGTCTTGGTTCACCCCTCCACTTT. V and J are TRBV6-1 and TRBJ1-6; weak D call: TRBD1 (5 bases). Between the trimmed V and J ends, which lost 6 bases and 9 bases, there was a span of 15 bases. Looked up from germline, CDR1 is MNHNS and CDR2 is SASEGT. This CDR3 spans 14 amino acids.

The rearrangement links TRBV13 to TRBJ1-1; D perhaps matches TRBD1 (5 bases). The CDR3 is 15 residues long. V was cut by 5 bases and J by 4 bases, with 17 bases left in between. CDR1 PRHDT and CDR2 FYEKMQ come from the germline V gene (reference sequence). DNA for the CDR3: TGTGCCAGCAGCCTCAGTGCTGGGGGAGCCACTGAAGCTTTCTTT. Translated, it gives CASSLSAGGATEAFF.

The chain joins TRBV5-5 to TRBJ2-2; D not resolved. This CDR3 region has 15 residues. Germline V CDR1 and CDR2: SGHKS, YYEKEE (reference sequence). The V gene lost 4 bases and the J gene lost 6 bases, with 16 bases spanning the gap. The CDR3 reads CASSPTPVVSGELFF. The CDR3 region has the DNA TGTGCCAGCAGCCCGACACCCGTAGTCTCCGGGGAGCTGTTTTTT.

The chain couples TRBV7-8 to TRBJ2-7, with 9 bases fitting TRBD1. Germline V lookup: CDR1 SGHVS, CDR2 FQNEAQ. Losses at the gene ends were 1 base for V and 6 bases for J; bases not matched to a gene: 4. CDR3 length equals 14 residues. In DNA, the CDR3 is TGTGCCAGCAGCTTAGTACGGGACAGGGCCGAGCAGTACTTC. This encodes CASSLVRDRAEQYF.

The DNA for the CDR3 is TGTGCCAGCAGCGGTAGTAGGGGGACGGCTGGCTACACCTTC. This translates into CASSGSRGTAGYTF. This chain joins TRBV9 and TRBJ1-2, with D tentatively TRBD1 (6 bases). The ends were cut back, 3 bases at V and 7 bases at J, with 16 bases in the middle. The V gene's germline CDR1 is SGDLS and CDR2 YYNGEE. The CDR3 has 14 amino acids.